The entry below describes one T cell receptor beta chain. The data were taken from a study of early T cells in non-severe SARS-CoV-2 infection. About the study: With bulk RNA from unsorted whole blood as input, sequencing yielded unpaired chains.

Researchers attached unique molecular identifiers to individual cDNA molecules. Each CDR3 protein gets one entry after TCRdb re-called the 5' RACE reads with MiXCR. The repertoire includes tens of thousands of distinct CDR3 sequences, approximately 13% of them detected once, and less than 3% sits in the top ten. The CDR3 has 13 amino acids. The V and J ends lost 2 bases and 2 bases respectively, with 6 bases between them. Germline V gene lookup returns CDR1 MDHEN and CDR2 SYDVKM. The chain joins TRBV28 to TRBJ2-5, with unresolved D. Sequenced material: whole blood, taken at baseline. This sequence originates from an adult who was a healthcare worker with PCR-confirmed SARS-CoV-2 infection or an uninfected control (not recorded which). The CDR3 spells CASSLMGQETQYF. Here the CDR3 DNA reads TGTGCCAGCAGTTTAATGGGGCAAGAGACCCAGTACTTC.